This is a list of T cell receptor beta chains from one sample in a study of T cells in Graves' hyperthyroidism and ophthalmopathy. In TCRdb, the multiplex PCR reads were re-called with MiXCR into one record per CDR3 protein. The sample contains 750,000 to 900,000 distinct CDR3 sequences, roughly 40% of which appear only once. The sequenced sample consisted of blood. The receptors stem from a man between 18 and 29 years old with Graves' hyperthyroidism. CDR3s include the opening cysteine and the closing phenylalanine or tryptophan. Each record gives: D gene, J gene, V gene, clone size, CDR3 DNA, CDR3 protein. D genes are given only for firm matches. Clone size appears in some rows only: once, few, many, or a class for an expanded clone.

d_call: .
j_call: TRBJ1-2
v_call: TRBV15
clone_size: many
cdr3_nt: TGTGCCACCAGTCCCCTCACGAGGGGGGACTATGGCTACACCTTC
cdr3_aa: CATSPLTRGDYGYTF

d_call: TRBD1
j_call: TRBJ2-7
v_call: TRBV7-2
clone_size: .
cdr3_nt: TGTGCCAGCAGCTTAGGGTCCGGGACAGGGGACTACGAGCAGTACTTC
cdr3_aa: CASSLGSGTGDYEQYF

d_call: .
j_call: TRBJ2-7
v_call: TRBV29-1
clone_size: many
cdr3_nt: TGCAGCGTTGAAGATCGTGGCAACTCCTACGAGCAGTACTTC
cdr3_aa: CSVEDRGNSYEQYF

d_call: TRBD2
j_call: TRBJ2-2
v_call: TRBV10-3
clone_size: few
cdr3_nt: TGTGCCATCAGTGAGTCGAGTTCGCGGGAGCCATGGGACCGGGAGCTGTTTTTT
cdr3_aa: CAISESSSREPWDRELFF

d_call: .
j_call: TRBJ1-1
v_call: TRBV20-1
clone_size: many
cdr3_nt: TGCAGTGCTAGAGAGGGAGGGTTTGTAGCTTTCTTT
cdr3_aa: CSAREGGFVAFF

d_call: TRBD1
j_call: TRBJ1-4
v_call: TRBV2
clone_size: many
cdr3_nt: TGTGCCAGCAGTTTATCCGGGACAGCCGAAAAACTGTTTTTT
cdr3_aa: CASSLSGTAEKLFF

d_call: .
j_call: TRBJ2-5
v_call: TRBV12-3/TRBV12-4
clone_size: few
cdr3_nt: TGTGCCAGCAGTTTTGCAGGCTTCCAAGAGACCCAGTACTTC
cdr3_aa: CASSFAGFQETQYF

d_call: .
j_call: TRBJ1-1
v_call: TRBV9
clone_size: .
cdr3_nt: TGTGCCAGCGCTCCGGGCCAGGGCACTAACACTGAAGCTTTCTTT
cdr3_aa: CASAPGQGTNTEAFF

d_call: TRBD2
j_call: TRBJ2-5
v_call: TRBV11-1
clone_size: few
cdr3_nt: TGTGCCAGCAGCGGGACTAGCGGGAGAGGAGAGACCCAGTACTTC
cdr3_aa: CASSGTSGRGETQYF

d_call: .
j_call: TRBJ2-5
v_call: TRBV6-2/TRBV6-3
clone_size: .
cdr3_nt: TGTGCCAGCAGTGAAACCCCGGGACAGTACTTC
cdr3_aa: CASSETPGQYF

d_call: .
j_call: TRBJ1-1
v_call: TRBV5-6
clone_size: few
cdr3_nt: TGTGCCACCGCCTTCGCCTACTTGAACACTGAAGCTTTCTTT
cdr3_aa: CATAFAYLNTEAFF

d_call: TRBD1
j_call: TRBJ2-7
v_call: TRBV20-1
clone_size: few
cdr3_nt: TGCAGTGCTAGTCGGTACAGGGGCCCTTACGAGCAGTACTTC
cdr3_aa: CSASRYRGPYEQYF

d_call: .
j_call: TRBJ1-1
v_call: TRBV12-3/TRBV12-4
clone_size: few
cdr3_nt: TGTGCCAGCAGTCGGTTTGACATATCGAACACTGAAGCTTTCTTT
cdr3_aa: CASSRFDISNTEAFF

d_call: TRBD1
j_call: TRBJ2-3
v_call: TRBV2
clone_size: .
cdr3_nt: TGTGCCAGCAGCTTGACCTTCCGGGACAGGGGTAGCACAGATACGCAGTATTTT
cdr3_aa: CASSLTFRDRGSTDTQYF

d_call: .
j_call: TRBJ2-5
v_call: TRBV7-9
clone_size: .
cdr3_nt: TGTGCCAGCAGCGGCGTAGGAGGGACACTCATATTTCAAGAGACCCAGTACTTC
cdr3_aa: CASSGVGGTLIFQETQYF

d_call: TRBD2
j_call: TRBJ2-5
v_call: TRBV11-3
clone_size: few
cdr3_nt: TGTGCCAGCAGCTTAGGCCCTAGCGGGGGGGCCCTCGAGACCCAGTACTTC
cdr3_aa: CASSLGPSGGALETQYF

d_call: .
j_call: TRBJ1-2
v_call: TRBV5-6
clone_size: few
cdr3_nt: TGTGCCAGCAGCTTGGGGAAGGGAACAGCTAACTATGGCTACACCTTC
cdr3_aa: CASSLGKGTANYGYTF

d_call: .
j_call: TRBJ2-6
v_call: TRBV15
clone_size: few
cdr3_nt: TGTGCCACCAGCAGAGTTGGAATCGGGGCCAACGTCCTGACTTTC
cdr3_aa: CATSRVGIGANVLTF

d_call: .
j_call: TRBJ2-2
v_call: TRBV24-1
clone_size: many
cdr3_nt: TGTGCCACCAGTGATACCAGGGCGGCCGGGGAGCTGTTTTTT
cdr3_aa: CATSDTRAAGELFF

d_call: TRBD2
j_call: TRBJ2-7
v_call: TRBV20-1
clone_size: .
cdr3_nt: TGCAGTGCTAGGTCGACTAGCGGGAGGGACTACGAGCAGTACTTC
cdr3_aa: CSARSTSGRDYEQYF

d_call: TRBD2
j_call: TRBJ2-2
v_call: TRBV19
clone_size: .
cdr3_nt: TGTGCCAGTAGTAAAGCGGGAGGAGGCAATGAGCAGTTTTTT
cdr3_aa: CASSKAGGGNEQFF

d_call: TRBD1
j_call: TRBJ2-5
v_call: TRBV12-3/TRBV12-4
clone_size: few
cdr3_nt: TGTGCCAACGAAAGGGACAGTAAAGAGACCCAGTACTTC
cdr3_aa: CANERDSKETQYF

d_call: .
j_call: TRBJ1-4
v_call: TRBV12-3/TRBV12-4
clone_size: .
cdr3_nt: TGTGCCAGCAGTTTTAGAGGGGGAAGAGAAAAACTGTTTTTT
cdr3_aa: CASSFRGGREKLFF

d_call: .
j_call: TRBJ1-4
v_call: TRBV15
clone_size: many
cdr3_nt: TGTGCCACCAGCAGAGAGATTGGTACGTCTGAAAAACTGTTTTTT
cdr3_aa: CATSREIGTSEKLFF

d_call: TRBD1
j_call: TRBJ1-1
v_call: TRBV19
clone_size: .
cdr3_nt: TGTGCCAGTAGTACCCCAGGGGGGAACACTGAAGCTTTCTTT
cdr3_aa: CASSTPGGNTEAFF

d_call: .
j_call: TRBJ1-2
v_call: TRBV14
clone_size: .
cdr3_nt: TGTGCCAGCAGCCAGGGCAGCCCGGGTGGCTACACCTTC
cdr3_aa: CASSQGSPGGYTF

d_call: .
j_call: TRBJ1-2
v_call: TRBV10-3
clone_size: many
cdr3_nt: TGTGCCATCAGTGAGTCGGTGGTTGGCTACACCTTC
cdr3_aa: CAISESVVGYTF

d_call: TRBD1
j_call: TRBJ1-1
v_call: TRBV9
clone_size: .
cdr3_nt: TGTGCCAGCAGCGTAGAGGGGGCCCGGGAGGGCCCTGAAGCTTTCTTT
cdr3_aa: CASSVEGAREGPEAFF

d_call: .
j_call: TRBJ2-5
v_call: TRBV6-5
clone_size: .
cdr3_nt: TGTGCCAGCAGTTCCCCCCGTGGGACCCAGTACTTC
cdr3_aa: CASSSPRGTQYF

d_call: .
j_call: TRBJ1-5
v_call: TRBV5-1
clone_size: .
cdr3_nt: TGTGCCAGCAGCTTGGACGAAAGCAATCAGCCCCAGCATTTT
cdr3_aa: CASSLDESNQPQHF

d_call: TRBD1
j_call: TRBJ1-2
v_call: TRBV5-6
clone_size: .
cdr3_nt: TGTGCCAGCAGCCAGGGACTTCTAGGGGGCCACACCTTC
cdr3_aa: CASSQGLLGGHTF

d_call: .
j_call: TRBJ1-1
v_call: TRBV10-3
clone_size: many
cdr3_nt: TGTGCCATCAGCGCGACAGCACAGGGCACTGAAGCTTTCTTT
cdr3_aa: CAISATAQGTEAFF

d_call: .
j_call: TRBJ2-7
v_call: TRBV12-3/TRBV12-4
clone_size: few
cdr3_nt: TGTGCCAGCAGTTTTGGCGGAGTGGACAGCTCCTACGAGCAGTACTTC
cdr3_aa: CASSFGGVDSSYEQYF

d_call: .
j_call: TRBJ1-1
v_call: TRBV2
clone_size: .
cdr3_nt: TGTGCCAGCAGGGGAGGACAGAGCCCCGGGACTGAAGCTTTCTTT
cdr3_aa: CASRGGQSPGTEAFF

d_call: .
j_call: TRBJ2-7
v_call: TRBV7-9
clone_size: .
cdr3_nt: TGTGCCAGCACCATAGAAGGGCCCGGCTCCTACGAGCAGTACTTC
cdr3_aa: CASTIEGPGSYEQYF

d_call: .
j_call: TRBJ1-1
v_call: TRBV20-1
clone_size: many
cdr3_nt: TGCAGTGCTTGGGAGACATTGAACACTGAAGCTTTCTTT
cdr3_aa: CSAWETLNTEAFF

d_call: TRBD1
j_call: TRBJ2-1
v_call: TRBV24-1
clone_size: .
cdr3_nt: TGTGCCACCAGTGATGCGACGACAGGGAAGAATGAGCAGTTCTTC
cdr3_aa: CATSDATTGKNEQFF